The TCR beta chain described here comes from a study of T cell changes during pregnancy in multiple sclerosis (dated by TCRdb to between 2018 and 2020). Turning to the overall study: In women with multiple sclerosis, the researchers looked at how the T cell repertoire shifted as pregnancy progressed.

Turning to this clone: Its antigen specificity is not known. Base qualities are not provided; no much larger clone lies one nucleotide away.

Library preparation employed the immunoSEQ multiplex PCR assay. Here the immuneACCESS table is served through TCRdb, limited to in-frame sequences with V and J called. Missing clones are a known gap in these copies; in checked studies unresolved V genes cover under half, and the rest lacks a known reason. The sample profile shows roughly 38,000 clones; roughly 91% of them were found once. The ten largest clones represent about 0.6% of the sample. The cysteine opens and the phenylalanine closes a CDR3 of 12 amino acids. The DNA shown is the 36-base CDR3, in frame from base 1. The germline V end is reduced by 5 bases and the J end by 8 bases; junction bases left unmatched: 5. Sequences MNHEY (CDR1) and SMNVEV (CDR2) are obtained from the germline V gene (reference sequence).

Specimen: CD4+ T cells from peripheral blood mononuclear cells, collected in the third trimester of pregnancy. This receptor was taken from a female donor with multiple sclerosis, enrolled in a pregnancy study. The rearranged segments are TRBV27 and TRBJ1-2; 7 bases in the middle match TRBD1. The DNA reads TGTGCCAGCAGTGGAACAGGGGAGGGCTACACCTTC. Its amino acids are CASSGTGEGYTF.